These 9 T cell receptor beta chains share one sample of origin, sequenced in a study of molecular identifiers for immune sequencing clone quantification. MiXCR, applied by TCRdb to the PCR reads, yields one record per CDR3 protein. The table shows 100,000 or so distinct CDR3 sequences, with 36% occurring only once. Input material: naive CD8+ T cells from blood, with Jurkat cell RNA spiked in. Subset meaning: FACS-sorted CD8+CD4-CCR7+CD45RA+ naive T cells. The receptor source for this set is a human donor in good health. Some libraries in this study had Jurkat cell RNA spiked in.

This clonotype was counted a few times. The CDR3 coding sequence is TGCAGTGCTAGACCGTATATCACCGGGGAGCTGTTTTTT. It codes for CSARPYITGELFF. The chain uses TRBV20-1 and TRBJ2-2, with unresolved D. Trimming pared 2 bases from V and 4 bases from J, leaving 8 bases between. Looked up from germline, CDR1 is DFQATT and CDR2 is SNEGSKA (reference sequence). This CDR3 is 13 amino acids long.

As for this clonotype: One base away lies a much larger clone, so this may be a sequencing read error. The chain links TRBV19 to TRBJ1-3; D call uncertain. Per the germline V gene, CDR1 is LNHDA and CDR2 is SQIVND (reference sequence). The CDR3 sequence is 16 residues long. The CDR3, as DNA: TGTGCCAGTAGTATAGATCTCTGGAACTCTGGAAACACCACATATTTT. This gives the protein CASSIDLWNSGNTTYF.

This chain connects TRBV2 to TRBJ2-5, with D uncertain. Trimming left V 3 bases short and J 4 bases short, with 12 bases between. Germline V gene data show CDR1 as SNHLY and CDR2 as FYNNEI. The CDR3 runs to 14 residues. CDR3 coding DNA: TGTGCCAGCAGTGACCCTAACGCCCGAGAGACCCAGTACTTC. Encoded protein: CASSDPNARETQYF.

This chain links TRBV11-2 with TRBJ1-4; maybe TRBD1 (6 bases). The CDR3 is made up of 16 amino acids. Per germline, CDR1 SGHAT and CDR2 FQNNGV. Trimming shortened V by 0 bases and J by 6 bases, and 14 bases separated the two germline ends. CDR3 nucleotide sequence: TGTGCCAGCAGCTTAGACAGGGGTATGGGTTATGAAAAACTGTTTTTT. It translates to CASSLDRGMGYEKLFF.

CDR3 sequence reads: CASSQDPGLAGEGNTQYF. The CDR3 coding sequence is TGTGCCAGCAGCCAAGATCCGGGACTAGCGGGAGAGGGCAATACGCAGTATTTT. The chain combines TRBV3-1 with TRBJ2-3; 14 bases are shared with TRBD2. This CDR3 has 18 amino acids. J was trimmed by 7 bases and V by 0 bases; bases with no gene match: 9. The germline CDR1 and CDR2 sequences are LGHDT and YNNKEL (reference sequence).

This clonotype was seen a handful of times. The CDR3 region is CASSPGTGSGELFF. The CDR3 coding sequence is TGTGCCAGCAGCCCCGGGACAGGGTCCGGGGAGCTGTTTTTT. The gene calls are TRBV12-3 or TRBV12-4 and TRBJ2-2; 9 nucleotides line up with TRBD1. With V trimmed by 6 bases and J by 6 bases, 5 bases remained unmatched. The CDR3 totals 14 residues.

This clonotype was seen a few times. A read error may produce the germline difference seen at one junction end. This chain links TRBV3-1 with TRBJ2-1; 9 bases line up with TRBD1. This CDR3 is 15 amino acids long. Germline assignment: CDR1 LGHDT and CDR2 YNNKEL (reference sequence). The CDR3 DNA follows: TGTGCCAGCAGCCAAGACGGGACAGGGCCGTTGACCAGGTTTTTC. It is translated as CASSQDGTGPLTRFF.

In this sample, this clonotype turned up a few times. The V and J genes are TRBV6-1 and TRBJ2-1, with D perhaps matching TRBD1 (6 bases). Germline V lookup: CDR1 MNHNS, CDR2 SASEGT. The V end lost 8 bases, the J end lost 7 bases, and 18 bases lay between the germline ends. This CDR3 comprises 14 residues. CDR3 protein: CASGPPGQSNEQFF. In DNA form, the CDR3 reads TGTGCCAGCGGGCCCCCGGGACAAAGTAATGAGCAGTTCTTC.

At least ten counts were recorded for this clonotype. This rearrangement joins TRBV2 to TRBJ2-3; 7 bases line up with TRBD2. V dropped 8 bases and J dropped 4; count of bases not matched to a gene: 12. Per germline, CDR1 SNHLY and CDR2 FYNNEI. The CDR3 extends over 15 amino acids. In DNA, the CDR3 is TGTGCCAGCTTCAACCTGGCGGGAGAGGCAGATACGCAGTATTTT. Protein product: CASFNLAGEADTQYF.